Here is one TCR beta chain with its context. Its antigen is undetermined. The data were taken from a study of cytomegalovirus exposure and HLA in healthy donors. Study-level points and caveats: Reportedly, diagnosis of cytomegalovirus status by the classifier showed high specificity and sensitivity. An assumption of roughly uniform sequencing depth across donors underlay the presence/absence analyses.

PCR used 60 Vbeta primers and 13 Jbeta primers. TCRdb keeps only in-frame clones here, not all; method: immunoSEQ multiplex PCR. The sample's table shows approximately 110,000 clones. This TCR was sampled from a man in his late teens or twenties in good health and CMV-seronegative. Sequenced: PBMCs.

Written as DNA, the CDR3 is TGTGCCAGCAGGACCCGTTCCACAGGGACCCCCTACGAGCAGTACTTC. Translation gives CASRTRSTGTPYEQYF. The chain has TRBV6-6 and TRBJ2-5; maybe TRBD1 (6 bases). The J call could be wrong; TRBJ2-7 is a better fit for the DNA end. The length of the CDR3 is 16 residues. Germline-derived CDR1 and CDR2 are MNHNY and SVGAGI (reference sequence).